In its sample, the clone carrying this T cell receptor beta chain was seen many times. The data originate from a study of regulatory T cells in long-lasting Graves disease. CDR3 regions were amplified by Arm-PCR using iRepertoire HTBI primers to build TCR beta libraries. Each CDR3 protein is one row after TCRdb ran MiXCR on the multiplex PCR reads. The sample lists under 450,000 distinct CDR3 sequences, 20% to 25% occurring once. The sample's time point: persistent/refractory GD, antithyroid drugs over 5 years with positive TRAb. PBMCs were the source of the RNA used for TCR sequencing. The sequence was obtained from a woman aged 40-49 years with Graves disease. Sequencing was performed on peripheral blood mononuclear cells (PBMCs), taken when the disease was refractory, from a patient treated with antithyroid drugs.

The CDR3 bases are TGTGCCAGCAGTGATGTGGACAGGGGGCGAAGTCAGCCCCAGCATTTT. Encoded protein: CASSDVDRGRSQPQHF. The chain joins TRBV6-1 to TRBJ1-5, with TRBD1 matching 11 bases. With 3 bases clipped from V and 6 bases from J, the junction kept 7 bases outside the gene matches. CDR1 and CDR2 (germline): MNHNS, SASEGT. The CDR3 loop spans 16 amino acids.